The rows below give T cell receptor beta chains drawn from one sample of a study of T cell responses to AZD1222 COVID-19 vaccine. Produced via immunoSEQ multiplex PCR; TCRdb's table is partial and in-frame only. The sample includes 99,000 or so clones, roughly 88% of them seen just once. Sequences were derived from peripheral blood, sampled on day 0 of AZD1222 vaccination. These receptors all stem from an adult in good health. CDR3s include the opening cysteine and the closing phenylalanine or tryptophan. D genes are given only for firm matches. Not all rows give a size; the values are once, few, many and, for expanded clones, a class.

CDR3 DNA: TGCGCCAGCAGCCAAGATACCGGGCAGTACACTGAAGCTTTCTTT
CDR3 protein: CASSQDTGQYTEAFF
clone size: .
V gene: TRBV4-1
D gene: .
J gene: TRBJ1-1

CDR3 DNA: TGTGCCAGCAGCGTAGACAGGGGAGGCTACGAGCAGTACTTC
CDR3 protein: CASSVDRGGYEQYF
clone size: .
V gene: TRBV7-6
D gene: TRBD1
J gene: TRBJ2-7

CDR3 DNA: TGTGCCAGCAGCGAATTCCCGGGACTCCTTAGCAATCAGCCCCAGCATTTT
CDR3 protein: CASSEFPGLLSNQPQHF
clone size: .
V gene: TRBV6-4
D gene: .
J gene: TRBJ1-5

CDR3 DNA: TGTGCCAGTAGCCACGTCGGGGGGGGCGCGGGAAACACCATATATTTT
CDR3 protein: CASSHVGGGAGNTIYF
clone size: .
V gene: TRBV19
D gene: .
J gene: TRBJ1-3

CDR3 DNA: TGTGCCACTAGAAGGACAGCTATCTATGGCTACACCTTC
CDR3 protein: CATRRTAIYGYTF
clone size: .
V gene: TRBV6-5
D gene: .
J gene: TRBJ1-2

CDR3 DNA: TGTGCCAGCAGCCATATGAATCAGCCCCAGCATTTT
CDR3 protein: CASSHMNQPQHF
clone size: .
V gene: TRBV4-2
D gene: .
J gene: TRBJ1-5

CDR3 DNA: TGTGCCAGCAGCTTGTGGCTGAACACTGAAGCTTTCTTT
CDR3 protein: CASSLWLNTEAFF
clone size: .
V gene: TRBV5-5
D gene: .
J gene: TRBJ1-1

CDR3 DNA: TGTGCCAGCAGTCCGTCACAGGGGGCCGGGTTGAACACTGAAGCTTTCTTT
CDR3 protein: CASSPSQGAGLNTEAFF
clone size: .
V gene: TRBV28
D gene: TRBD1
J gene: TRBJ1-1

CDR3 DNA: TGTGCCAGCAGTTTCCTCGGAGGGCCGGGGTACAATGAGCAGTTCTTC
CDR3 protein: CASSFLGGPGYNEQFF
clone size: once
V gene: TRBV27
D gene: .
J gene: TRBJ2-1

CDR3 DNA: TGTGCCAGCAGTTCGTTGGGGGACGTAGCCAAAAACATTCAGTACTTC
CDR3 protein: CASSSLGDVAKNIQYF
clone size: .
V gene: TRBV28
D gene: .
J gene: TRBJ2-4

CDR3 DNA: TGTGCCAGCAGAGCGGGGGCTTCCAATCGGGATGAGCAGTTCTTC
CDR3 protein: CASRAGASNRDEQFF
clone size: .
V gene: TRBV11-2
D gene: TRBD2
J gene: TRBJ2-1

CDR3 DNA: TGCAGTGCTAGTTTTATTTTTGGACAGACGAACACTGAAGCTTTCTTT
CDR3 protein: CSASFIFGQTNTEAFF
clone size: .
V gene: TRBV20-1
D gene: .
J gene: TRBJ1-1

CDR3 DNA: TGTGCCAGCAGTCCTCCCGGGGGGGTACGGTACAATGAGCAGTTCTTC
CDR3 protein: CASSPPGGVRYNEQFF
clone size: .
V gene: TRBV28
D gene: TRBD2
J gene: TRBJ2-1

CDR3 DNA: TGTGCCACCAGTGCCCATGAGGGGACAGGAACCTACGAGCAGTACTTC
CDR3 protein: CATSAHEGTGTYEQYF
clone size: .
V gene: TRBV24-1
D gene: TRBD1
J gene: TRBJ2-7

CDR3 DNA: TGCGCCAGCTCCCAGGACCCTTATCAGACCCAGTACTTC
CDR3 protein: CASSQDPYQTQYF
clone size: .
V gene: TRBV10-1
D gene: .
J gene: TRBJ2-5

CDR3 DNA: TGTGCCAGCAGCCCGACTAGTTTCCTATCCTACGAGCAGTACTTC
CDR3 protein: CASSPTSFLSYEQYF
clone size: .
V gene: TRBV4-2
D gene: .
J gene: TRBJ2-7

CDR3 DNA: TGTGCCACCAGTGGCTTGGCTTCGAATGAGCAGTTCTTC
CDR3 protein: CATSGLASNEQFF
clone size: .
V gene: TRBV24-1
D gene: .
J gene: TRBJ2-1

CDR3 DNA: TGTGCCAGCAGCCAGAGGGAGGCGGGGGCTGGGGCTTTCTTT
CDR3 protein: CASSQREAGAGAFF
clone size: few
V gene: TRBV3-1/TRBV3-2
D gene: .
J gene: TRBJ1-1

CDR3 DNA: TGTGCCAGCAGTTTCAGGGAGGCTGAAGCTTTCTTT
CDR3 protein: CASSFREAEAFF
clone size: .
V gene: TRBV12-3/TRBV12-4
D gene: .
J gene: TRBJ1-1

CDR3 DNA: TGTGCCAGCTCACCATCCTGGACCTCTGGAAACACCATATATTTT
CDR3 protein: CASSPSWTSGNTIYF
clone size: .
V gene: TRBV18
D gene: .
J gene: TRBJ1-3

CDR3 DNA: TGCGCCAGCACTGGAATAGGACAGGGGAACACTGAAGCTTTCTTT
CDR3 protein: CASTGIGQGNTEAFF
clone size: .
V gene: TRBV10-2
D gene: TRBD1
J gene: TRBJ1-1

CDR3 DNA: TGTGCCAGCAGCTCGAACTCGGGGGCCGGCGAAAAACTGTTTTTT
CDR3 protein: CASSSNSGAGEKLFF
clone size: .
V gene: TRBV5-8
D gene: .
J gene: TRBJ1-4

CDR3 DNA: TGTGCCAGCAGCAAAGAATGGAGGAGACAGGGGCAAGAGACCCAGTACTTC
CDR3 protein: CASSKEWRRQGQETQYF
clone size: .
V gene: TRBV21-1
D gene: .
J gene: TRBJ2-5

CDR3 DNA: TGTGCCAGCCTCCGGGACCACAGCACAGATACGCAGTATTTT
CDR3 protein: CASLRDHSTDTQYF
clone size: .
V gene: TRBV7-9
D gene: .
J gene: TRBJ2-3

CDR3 DNA: TGTGCCAGCAGCTTTGGGTCTAGCGATGAGCAGTTCTTC
CDR3 protein: CASSFGSSDEQFF
clone size: .
V gene: TRBV5-6
D gene: .
J gene: TRBJ2-1

CDR3 DNA: TGTGCCAGCAGTTATTCCTGGGCAGCGGCGGTGGAAGCTTTCTTT
CDR3 protein: CASSYSWAAAVEAFF
clone size: .
V gene: TRBV6-5
D gene: .
J gene: TRBJ1-1

CDR3 DNA: TGTGCCAGCAGCTCCGACCGAAATCAGCCCCAGCATTTT
CDR3 protein: CASSSDRNQPQHF
clone size: .
V gene: TRBV5-4
D gene: .
J gene: TRBJ1-5

CDR3 DNA: TGTGCCAGTAGTATCTCAGATACGCAGTATTTT
CDR3 protein: CASSISDTQYF
clone size: once
V gene: TRBV19
D gene: .
J gene: TRBJ2-3

CDR3 DNA: TGTGCCAGCAGCGTGGACGGCAGAAGACAATATCTTAGCACAGATACGCAGTATTTT
CDR3 protein: CASSVDGRRQYLSTDTQYF
clone size: .
V gene: TRBV9
D gene: .
J gene: TRBJ2-3

CDR3 DNA: TGTGCCAGCAGTGGGCACCTGAACACTGAAGCTTTCTTT
CDR3 protein: CASSGHLNTEAFF
clone size: .
V gene: TRBV2
D gene: .
J gene: TRBJ1-1

CDR3 DNA: TGCGCCAGCAGCTCGGGACACAAATCCTACAATGAGCAGTTCTTC
CDR3 protein: CASSSGHKSYNEQFF
clone size: .
V gene: TRBV5-1
D gene: .
J gene: TRBJ2-1

CDR3 DNA: TGTGCCAGCAGTCCCCGACAGGGACAGGGGACTGAAGCTTTCTTT
CDR3 protein: CASSPRQGQGTEAFF
clone size: .
V gene: TRBV6-5
D gene: TRBD1
J gene: TRBJ1-1

CDR3 DNA: TGTGCCAGCAGTGGACAGGGGGGCACAGATACGCAGTATTTT
CDR3 protein: CASSGQGGTDTQYF
clone size: .
V gene: TRBV28
D gene: TRBD1
J gene: TRBJ2-3

CDR3 DNA: TGTGCCAGCAGTCCCTTGGGGAAAGGGAGCGGGGAGCTGTTTTTT
CDR3 protein: CASSPLGKGSGELFF
clone size: .
V gene: TRBV6-2/TRBV6-3
D gene: .
J gene: TRBJ2-2

CDR3 DNA: TGTGCCAGCAGTTCTGGGACAGCACGTCACACCTTC
CDR3 protein: CASSSGTARHTF
clone size: .
V gene: TRBV12-3/TRBV12-4
D gene: TRBD1
J gene: TRBJ1-2

CDR3 DNA: TGTGCCTCCGGGAGAGGAGGGTCGTATGAGCAGTTCTTC
CDR3 protein: CASGRGGSYEQFF
clone size: .
V gene: TRBV19
D gene: .
J gene: TRBJ2-1

CDR3 DNA: TGTGCCATCAGGCCTTCGACAGGGGTTCGCTACAATGAGCAGTTCTTC
CDR3 protein: CAIRPSTGVRYNEQFF
clone size: .
V gene: TRBV10-3
D gene: TRBD1
J gene: TRBJ2-1